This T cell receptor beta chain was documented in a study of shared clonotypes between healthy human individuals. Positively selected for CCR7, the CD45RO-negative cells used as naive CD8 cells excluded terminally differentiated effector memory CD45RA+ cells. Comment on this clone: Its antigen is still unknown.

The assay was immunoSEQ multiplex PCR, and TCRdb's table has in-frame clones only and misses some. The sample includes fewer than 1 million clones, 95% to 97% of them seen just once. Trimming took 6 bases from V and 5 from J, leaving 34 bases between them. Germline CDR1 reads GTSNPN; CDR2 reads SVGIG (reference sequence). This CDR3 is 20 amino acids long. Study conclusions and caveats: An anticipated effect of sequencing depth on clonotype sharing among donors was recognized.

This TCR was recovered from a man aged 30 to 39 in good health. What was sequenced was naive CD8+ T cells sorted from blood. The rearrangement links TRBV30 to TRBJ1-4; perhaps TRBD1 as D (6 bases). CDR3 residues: CACTASPGTLDPYRNEKLFF. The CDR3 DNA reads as TGTGCCTGTACAGCGTCCCCCGGGACACTGGATCCGTATCGAAATGAAAAACTGTTTTTT. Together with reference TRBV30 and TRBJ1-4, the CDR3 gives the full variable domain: SQTIHQWPATLVQPVGSPLSLECTVEGTSNPNLYWYRQAAGRGLQLLFYSVGIGQISSEVPQNLSASRPQDRQFILSSKKLLLSDSGFYLCACTASPGTLDPYRNEKLFFGSGTQLSVL.